This T cell receptor (beta chain) was identified during a study of blood T cells in healthy people across ages. Combining a sample-barcoded 5' primer with a J-beta primer mix, a second PCR ran for roughly 6 to 11 cycles. TCRdb used MiXCR to reprocess the 5' RACE reads, holding one entry per CDR3 protein. The sample holds approximately 770,000 distinct CDR3 sequences, roughly 50% seen once. Germline values: CDR1 SGHTA, CDR2 FQGNSA. Trimming took off 1 base at V and 0 bases at J, with 9 bases between the two ends. This CDR3 comprises 15 residues. Findings and limits, study-wide: TCR beta diversity tracked closely with naive T cell percentage. Comparison with aged donors showed that long-lived donors had more naive CD4+ cells and higher diversity.

Turning to this clonotype: Its antigen is still unknown.

The V call is TRBV7-2, the J call TRBJ1-2, with a tentative D call TRBD1 (5 bases). This clonotype was obtained from a man aged 25-45 years in good health. The sample consisted of blood. The CDR3 DNA sequence: TGTGCCAGCAGCTTAGTAGGGGCTCCTAACTATGGCTACACCTTC. Translation: CASSLVGAPNYGYTF.